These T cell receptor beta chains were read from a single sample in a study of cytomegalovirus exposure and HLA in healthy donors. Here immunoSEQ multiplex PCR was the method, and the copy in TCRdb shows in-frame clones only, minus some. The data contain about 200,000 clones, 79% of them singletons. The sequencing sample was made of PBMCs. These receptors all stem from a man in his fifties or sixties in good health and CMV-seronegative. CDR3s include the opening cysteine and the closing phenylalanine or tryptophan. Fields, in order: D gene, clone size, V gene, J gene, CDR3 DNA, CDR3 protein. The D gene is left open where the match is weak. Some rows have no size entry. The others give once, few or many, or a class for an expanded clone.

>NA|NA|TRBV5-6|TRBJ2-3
TGTGCCAGCAGCTCCACCACAGGAGCAGATACGCAGTATTTT
CASSSTTGADTQYF
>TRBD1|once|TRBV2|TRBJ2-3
TGTGCCAGCCAGTACAGGGGTTTGGACACACAAGATACGCAGTATTTT
CASQYRGLDTQDTQYF
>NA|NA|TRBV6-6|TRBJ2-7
TGTGCCAGCAGTAGAAGACAAACCTACGAGCAGTACTTC
CASSRRQTYEQYF
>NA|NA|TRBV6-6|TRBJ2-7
TGTGCCAGCAGTCCGAACACGATGGAGCATTACTTC
CASSPNTMEHYF
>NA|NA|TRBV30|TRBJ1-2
TGTGCCTGGAGTGTTGGGAGGGTAGGCCACACCTTC
CAWSVGRVGHTF
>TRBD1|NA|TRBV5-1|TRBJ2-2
TGCGCCAGCAGCATCCGGGACAGGGGGCGTGGGGAGCTGTTTTTT
CASSIRDRGRGELFF
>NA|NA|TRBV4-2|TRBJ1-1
TGTGCCAGCAGCCAAGTCAGGAACACTGAAGCTTTCTTT
CASSQVRNTEAFF
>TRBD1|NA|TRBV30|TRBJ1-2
TGTGCCTGGAGTGTAACTCGACAGGGGTTGTCCAACTCCTATGGCTACACCTTC
CAWSVTRQGLSNSYGYTF
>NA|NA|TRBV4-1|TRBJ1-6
TGCGCCAGCAGCCACCTACTAGTATCGGATAATTCACCCCTCCACTTT
CASSHLLVSDNSPLHF
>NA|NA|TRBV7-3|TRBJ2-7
TGTGCCAGCAGCCGGGACACCGGATTCCGCGAGCAGTACTTC
CASSRDTGFREQYF
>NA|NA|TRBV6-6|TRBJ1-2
TGTGCCAGCGCTTCCGCCGAGGTAGTCTATGGCTACACCTTC
CASASAEVVYGYTF
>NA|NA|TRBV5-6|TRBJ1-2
TGTGCCAGCAGCGGGGGACACCGGATGGTCTATGGCTACACCTTC
CASSGGHRMVYGYTF
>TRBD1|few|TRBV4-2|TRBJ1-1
TGTGCCAGCAGCCAACCACAGGGGCCCACTGAAGCTTTCTTT
CASSQPQGPTEAFF
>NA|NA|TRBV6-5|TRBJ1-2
TGTGCCAGCAGTTACCTTGGGCTCGCAGGGGGCTACACCTTC
CASSYLGLAGGYTF
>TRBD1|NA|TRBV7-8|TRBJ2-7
TGTGCCAGCACCGAAAGACAGGGGGGACTCTCTGGGCAGTACTTC
CASTERQGGLSGQYF
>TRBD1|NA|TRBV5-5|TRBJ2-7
TGTGCCAGCAGCAGGACAGGGGACGAGCAGTACTTC
CASSRTGDEQYF
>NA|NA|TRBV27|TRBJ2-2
TGTGCCAGCAGTCCTAGGAGCAAGGACACCGGGGAGCTGTTTTTT
CASSPRSKDTGELFF
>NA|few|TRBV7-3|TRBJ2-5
TGTGCCAGCAGCGGCCTGTCTGGAGGGGAAGAGACCCAGTACTTC
CASSGLSGGEETQYF
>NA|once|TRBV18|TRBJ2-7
TGTGCCAGCTCACCACGCTTTGACGGGACTGTAACAGCCTACGAGCAGTACTTC
CASSPRFDGTVTAYEQYF
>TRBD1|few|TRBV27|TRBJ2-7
TGTGCCAGCAGTCCCCTGACAGGGTCCTACGAGCAGTACTTC
CASSPLTGSYEQYF
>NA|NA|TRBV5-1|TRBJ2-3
TGCGCCAGCAGCTTGGTCCTTGGGCCTAGCACAGATACGCAGTATTTT
CASSLVLGPSTDTQYF
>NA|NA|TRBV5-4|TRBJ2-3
TGTGCCAGCAGCTTGGGATGGGCCGGCACAGATACGCAGTATTTT
CASSLGWAGTDTQYF
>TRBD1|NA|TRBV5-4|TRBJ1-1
TGTGCCAGCAGCTTGCCGGGACAGGGAATCCCGAACACTGAAGCTTTCTTT
CASSLPGQGIPNTEAFF
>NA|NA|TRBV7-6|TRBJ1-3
TGTGCCAGCAGCCCCCTCGCGTCGGACAGCTCTGGAAACACCATATATTTT
CASSPLASDSSGNTIYF
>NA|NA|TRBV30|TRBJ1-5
TGTGCCTGGAGTGACGAAACGACAAGTCAGCCCCAGCATTTT
CAWSDETTSQPQHF
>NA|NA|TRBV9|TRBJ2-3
TGTGCCAGCAGCGTAGACAGCCGCACAGATACGCAGTATTTT
CASSVDSRTDTQYF